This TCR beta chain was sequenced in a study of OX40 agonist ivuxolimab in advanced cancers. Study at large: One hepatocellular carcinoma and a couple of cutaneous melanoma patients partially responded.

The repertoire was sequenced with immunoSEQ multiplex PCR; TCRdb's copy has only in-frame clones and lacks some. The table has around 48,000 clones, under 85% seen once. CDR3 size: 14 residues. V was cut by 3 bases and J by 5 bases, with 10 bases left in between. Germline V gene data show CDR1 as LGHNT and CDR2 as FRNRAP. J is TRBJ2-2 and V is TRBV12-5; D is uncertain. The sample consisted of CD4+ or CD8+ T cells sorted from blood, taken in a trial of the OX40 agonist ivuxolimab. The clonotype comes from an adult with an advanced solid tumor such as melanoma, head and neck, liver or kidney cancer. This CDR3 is CASGFMYRTGELFF. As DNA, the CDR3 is TGTGCTAGTGGTTTCATGTACCGGACCGGGGAGCTGTTTTTT.